The rows below give T cell receptor beta chains drawn from one sample of a study of response to subunit inactivated influenza vaccine. TCRdb recomputed calls from the RT-PCR reads with MiXCR, one row per CDR3 protein. The repertoire includes around 580,000 distinct CDR3 sequences, 12% of them detected once, and 9.5% to 13% sits in the top ten. This sample comprised PBMCs from blood, obtained on the day of vaccination. Receptors originate from a man aged 50-59 years who received an inactivated influenza vaccine. Each CDR3 is given with its conserved first and last residue. The order of the fields is J gene, clone size, D gene, V gene, CDR3 protein. The D gene is left open where the match is weak. Where a row states a size, it is once, few, many or the class of an expanded clone; other rows omit it.

>TRBJ1-2|few|NA|TRBV5-6
CASSFYTLALRYTF
>TRBJ2-2|NA|NA|TRBV11-2
CASSLVRRPLNTGELFF
>TRBJ2-7|few|NA|TRBV20-1
CSAASKWWSYEQYF
>TRBJ2-7|few|TRBD2|TRBV30
CAWSHAGGTYEQYF
>TRBJ2-2|few|TRBD2|TRBV20-1
CSANSGRGTGELFF
>TRBJ2-3|few|NA|TRBV11-2
CASSLLASGGWSTDTQYF
>TRBJ2-7|few|TRBD1|TRBV29-1
CSVDRGGNEQYF
>TRBJ2-7|few|NA|TRBV11-1
CASSFQRQERLHSIAYEQYF
>TRBJ2-2|few|NA|TRBV3-1
CASSQDLTGSPTGELFF
>TRBJ2-3|few|NA|TRBV20-1
CSSPSWGTDTQYF
>TRBJ2-5|many|TRBD1|TRBV12-3/TRBV12-4
CASSIRQGLGSAPSTRRQETQYF
>TRBJ2-1|NA|TRBD2|TRBV12-3/TRBV12-4
CASSLPRASGSYEQFF
>TRBJ2-7|NA|NA|TRBV5-1
CASRYRDTNYEQYF
>TRBJ2-3|NA|NA|TRBV5-1
CASSMTRFTDTQYF
>TRBJ2-5|NA|TRBD2|TRBV2
CASRTSGRAGQETQYF
>TRBJ1-1|NA|NA|TRBV12-3/TRBV12-4
CASSLGTNEAFF
>TRBJ2-5|few|NA|TRBV6-1
CASSQYQYQETQYF
>TRBJ1-5|many|TRBD1|TRBV2
CASSADRVRDQPQHF
>TRBJ1-5|NA|NA|TRBV15
CATSDTFSAGFANQPQHF
>TRBJ1-4|NA|NA|TRBV29-1
CSVALTNEKLFF
>TRBJ1-1|few|TRBD1|TRBV29-1
CSVIRGLNTEAFF
>TRBJ2-1|NA|NA|TRBV29-1
CSSNQAGRSYNEQFF
>TRBJ2-7|few|NA|TRBV4-3
CASRLARVGPGEQYF
>TRBJ2-1|NA|TRBD1|TRBV29-1
CSVVSRTGGLERGNEQFF
>TRBJ2-1|NA|TRBD2|TRBV20-1
CSARTLGLAGGRDYNEQFF
>TRBJ2-5|few|NA|TRBV2
CASSEQSGQETQYF
>TRBJ2-7|few|NA|TRBV24-1
CATSEPGLREQYF
>TRBJ2-7|NA|TRBD2|TRBV10-3
CAISESVGLGREQYF
>TRBJ1-5|few|NA|TRBV9
CASSKRQNDQPQHF
>TRBJ2-1|NA|NA|TRBV2
CASSEPPTSFNEQFF
>TRBJ2-7|NA|NA|TRBV29-1
CSVVWLRGGGAYERYF
>TRBJ2-7|NA|TRBD1|TRBV7-9
CASSSDRGFYEQYF
>TRBJ2-3|NA|NA|TRBV20-1
CSASPRGRVSDTQYF
>TRBJ1-1|few|NA|TRBV6-5
CASSYNDPGAGVNTEAFF
>TRBJ2-5|few|TRBD2|TRBV29-1
CSVDNSGRAQTQYF
>TRBJ2-5|few|NA|TRBV5-6
CASSLDSLGASRSHQETQYF
>TRBJ1-4|NA|TRBD1|TRBV7-2
CASSSGQGSTNEKLFF
>TRBJ2-5|NA|TRBD1|TRBV10-3
CAISGQGAETQYF
>TRBJ1-5|many|NA|TRBV7-2
CASSAGNQPQHF
>TRBJ2-7|few|TRBD1|TRBV6-1
CASSGDRVPDKQYF
>TRBJ2-3|NA|TRBD1|TRBV28
CASRQGTGFITDTQYF
>TRBJ2-3|few|TRBD1|TRBV10-3
CAISRSGTGSTDTQYF
>TRBJ2-7|NA|TRBD2|TRBV29-1
CSVKGTSGREAQYF
>TRBJ2-7|NA|NA|TRBV30
CAWSVSSYYEQYF
>TRBJ2-2|few|TRBD1|TRBV12-3/TRBV12-4
CASSFQGAYGELFF
>TRBJ2-7|NA|TRBD1|TRBV4-2
CASSQDSQGASYEQYF
>TRBJ2-4|NA|NA|TRBV12-5
CASGLAGGNIQYF
>TRBJ2-7|many|NA|TRBV7-9
CASSLVGSSYEQYF